This T cell receptor beta chain was recorded in a study of blood T cells in healthy people across ages. Study outcomes and limitations: Without sorted subsets, naive and antigen-experienced compartments could not be conclusively compared. Versus aged donors, long-lived donors had higher diversity and more naive CD4+ cells.

For the second PCR, which ran for roughly 7 to 11 cycles, a sample-barcoded 5' primer and a J-beta primer mix were used. From the 5' RACE reads, TCRdb called clonotypes with MiXCR, one entry per CDR3 protein. The sample lists approximately 800,000 distinct CDR3 sequences, roughly 46% occurring once. The CDR3 consists of 12 residues. V lost 4 bases and J 3 bases, leaving 7 bases between the germline ends. CDR1 and CDR2 (germline): SGHTA, FQGNSA. On this clonotype itself: Its target is unknown.

This clonotype was sampled from a man of 80 years or more in good health. The chain employs TRBV7-2 and TRBJ2-7; no definite D call. Source material: blood. CDR3 sequence reads: CASSSTYYEQYF. The CDR3 DNA sequence: TGTGCCAGCAGCTCCACTTACTACGAGCAGTACTTC. Full variable domain (remainder filled in from reference TRBV7-2 and TRBJ2-7): GAGVSQSPSNKVTEKGKDVELRCDPISGHTALYWYRQSLGQGLEFLIYFQGNSAPDKSGLPSDRFSAERTGGSVSTLTIQRTQQEDSAVYLCASSSTYYEQYFGPGTRLTVT.